This T cell receptor (beta chain) was recovered during a study of technical replicates of blood from several donors. V gave up 4 bases and J gave up 8 bases; unmatched junction bases: 11. The CDR3 sequence is 15 residues long. The V gene's germline CDR1 is SQVTM and CDR2 ANQGSEA. Data came from immunoSEQ multiplex PCR; TCRdb stores just in-frame clones and leaves some out. The sample has tens of thousands of clones; 95% to 98% are singletons. The chain joins TRBV29-1 to TRBJ1-4; TRBD1 agrees at 9 bases. This TCR came from a human donor in good health. Sequences were obtained from T cells isolated from PBMCs. CDR3 loop: CSVGGTGLVGEKLFF. Written as DNA, the CDR3 is TGCAGCGTTGGAGGGACAGGGCTGGTTGGGGAAAAACTGTTTTTT.